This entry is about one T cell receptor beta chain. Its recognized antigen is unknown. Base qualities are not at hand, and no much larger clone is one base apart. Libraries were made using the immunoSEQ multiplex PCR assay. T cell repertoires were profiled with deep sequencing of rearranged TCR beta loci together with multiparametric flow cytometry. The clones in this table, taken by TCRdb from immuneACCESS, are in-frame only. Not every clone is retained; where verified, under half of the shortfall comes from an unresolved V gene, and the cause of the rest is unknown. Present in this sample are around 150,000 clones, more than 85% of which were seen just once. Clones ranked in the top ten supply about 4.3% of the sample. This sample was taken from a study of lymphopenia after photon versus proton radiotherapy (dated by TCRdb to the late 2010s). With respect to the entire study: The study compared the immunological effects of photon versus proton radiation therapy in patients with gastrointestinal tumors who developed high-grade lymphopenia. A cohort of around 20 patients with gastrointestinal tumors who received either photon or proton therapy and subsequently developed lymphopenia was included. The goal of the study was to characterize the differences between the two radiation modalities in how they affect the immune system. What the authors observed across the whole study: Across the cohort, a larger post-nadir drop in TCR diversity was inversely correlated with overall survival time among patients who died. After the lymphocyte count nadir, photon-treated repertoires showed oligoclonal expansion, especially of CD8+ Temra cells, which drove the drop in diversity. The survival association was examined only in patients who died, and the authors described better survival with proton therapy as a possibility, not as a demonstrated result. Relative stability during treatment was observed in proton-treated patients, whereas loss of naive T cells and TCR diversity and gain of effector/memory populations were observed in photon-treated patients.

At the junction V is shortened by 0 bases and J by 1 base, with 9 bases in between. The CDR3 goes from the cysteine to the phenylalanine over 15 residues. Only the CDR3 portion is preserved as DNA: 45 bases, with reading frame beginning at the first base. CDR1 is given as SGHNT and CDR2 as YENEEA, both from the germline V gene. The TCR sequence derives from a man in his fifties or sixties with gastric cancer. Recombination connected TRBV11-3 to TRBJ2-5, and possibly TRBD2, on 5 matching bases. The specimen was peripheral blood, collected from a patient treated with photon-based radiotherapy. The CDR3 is CASSLDGSIQETQYF. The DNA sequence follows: TGTGCCAGCAGCTTAGATGGGAGTATCCAAGAGACCCAGTACTTC.